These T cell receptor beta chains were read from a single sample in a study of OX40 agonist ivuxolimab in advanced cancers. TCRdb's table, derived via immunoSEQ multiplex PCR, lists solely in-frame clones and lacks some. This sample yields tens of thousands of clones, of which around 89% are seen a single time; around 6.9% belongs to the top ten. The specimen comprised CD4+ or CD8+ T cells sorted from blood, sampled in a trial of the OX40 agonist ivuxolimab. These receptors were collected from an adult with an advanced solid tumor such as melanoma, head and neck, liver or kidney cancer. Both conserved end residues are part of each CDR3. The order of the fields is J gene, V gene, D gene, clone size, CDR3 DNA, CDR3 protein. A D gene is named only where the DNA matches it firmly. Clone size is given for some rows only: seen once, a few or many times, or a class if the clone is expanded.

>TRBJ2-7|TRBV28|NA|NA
TGTGCCAGCAGTTTACAAAGCTCCTACGAGCAGTACTTC
CASSLQSSYEQYF
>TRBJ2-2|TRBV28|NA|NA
TGTGCCAGCAGTTTTTACAGGACGGGCACCGGGGAGCTGTTTTTT
CASSFYRTGTGELFF
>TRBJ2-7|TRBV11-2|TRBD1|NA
TGTGCCAGCAGCTTAGACTCGGACAGGGCCTACGAGCAGTACTTC
CASSLDSDRAYEQYF
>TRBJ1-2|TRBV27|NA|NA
TGTGCCAGCAGTTATACGGGGGGGAACTATGGCTACACCTTC
CASSYTGGNYGYTF
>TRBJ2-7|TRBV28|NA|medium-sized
TGTGCCAGCAGTCTCCCCGGCGGGCTCTACGAGCAGTACTTC
CASSLPGGLYEQYF
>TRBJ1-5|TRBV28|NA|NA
TGTGCCAGCAGTTTCCCGTTATATAGCAATCAGCCCCAGCATTTT
CASSFPLYSNQPQHF
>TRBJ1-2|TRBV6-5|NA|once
TGTGCCAGCACCGCCGGGACTTACTATGGCTACACCTTC
CASTAGTYYGYTF
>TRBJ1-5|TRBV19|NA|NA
TGTGCCAGTAATGGCAGGGTCAATCAGCCCCAGCATTTT
CASNGRVNQPQHF
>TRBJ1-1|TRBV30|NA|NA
TGTGCCTGGAGTGTGGCCCTTGGGTTTGAAGCTTTCTTT
CAWSVALGFEAFF
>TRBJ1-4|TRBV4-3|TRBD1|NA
TGCGCCAGCAGCCAAGACGCAGGGGGCATTGAAAAACTGTTTTTT
CASSQDAGGIEKLFF
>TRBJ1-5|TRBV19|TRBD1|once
TGTGCCAGTAGTATAGGGGACAGGGGCGTTAATCAGCCCCAGCATTTT
CASSIGDRGVNQPQHF
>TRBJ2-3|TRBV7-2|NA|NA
TGTGCCAGCAGCTGGGGCCGAACCAGCACAGATACGCAGTATTTT
CASSWGRTSTDTQYF
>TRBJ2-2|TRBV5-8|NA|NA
TGTGCCAGCAGCTTATACCCGGGACCCACCGGGGAGCTGTTTTTT
CASSLYPGPTGELFF
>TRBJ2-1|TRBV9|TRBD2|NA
TGTGCCAGCAGCGTAGGGGGGACTAGCGATGAGCAGTTCTTC
CASSVGGTSDEQFF
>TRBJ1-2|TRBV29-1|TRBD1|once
TGCAGCGTTGAAGGACTGGACAGGGAGGTTGGTGGCTACACCTTC
CSVEGLDREVGGYTF
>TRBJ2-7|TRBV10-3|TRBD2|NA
TGTGCCATCAGTGAATCTTTTAGCGGGAACTACGAGCAGTACTTC
CAISESFSGNYEQYF
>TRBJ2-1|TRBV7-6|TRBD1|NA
TGTGCCAGCAGCGCCGAACAGGGGCACTCCTACAATGAGCAGTTCTTC
CASSAEQGHSYNEQFF
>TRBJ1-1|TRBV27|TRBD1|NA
TGTGCCAGCAGTTCCGGGACAGGGGGCCTAGTCGACACTGAAGCTTTCTTT
CASSSGTGGLVDTEAFF
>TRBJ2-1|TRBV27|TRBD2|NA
TGTGCCAGCAGTTACATAGCGGGAGGGGGCTACAATGAGCAGTTCTTC
CASSYIAGGGYNEQFF
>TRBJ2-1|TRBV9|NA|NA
TGTGCCAGCAGCGTAGCATCTGGAGGTAACAATGAGCAGTTCTTC
CASSVASGGNNEQFF
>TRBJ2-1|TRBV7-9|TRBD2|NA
TGTGCCAGCAGCCCTCGAAGCGGGAGGGCCGTCAATGAGCAGTTCTTC
CASSPRSGRAVNEQFF
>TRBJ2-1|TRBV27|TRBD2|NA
TGTGCCAGCAGTTTCCGGACTAGCGGGAATGAGCAGTTCTTC
CASSFRTSGNEQFF
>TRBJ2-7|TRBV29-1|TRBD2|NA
TGCAGCGTTGAAGTTGGGCTAGCGGGCTCCTACGAGCAGTACTTC
CSVEVGLAGSYEQYF
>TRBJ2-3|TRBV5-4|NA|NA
TGTGCCAGCAGCTTGGGGCAGTTTAGCACAGATACGCAGTATTTT
CASSLGQFSTDTQYF
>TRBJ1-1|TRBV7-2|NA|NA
TGTGCCAGCAGCCCAGAGCTACGGGGCACTGAAGCTTTCTTT
CASSPELRGTEAFF
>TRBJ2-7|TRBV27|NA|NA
TGTGCCAGCAGTTTTGGCTACGAGCAGTACTTC
CASSFGYEQYF
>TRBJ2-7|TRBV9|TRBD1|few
TGTGCCAGCAGCGTAGGAGCAGGGGGTTCCTACGAGCAGTACTTC
CASSVGAGGSYEQYF
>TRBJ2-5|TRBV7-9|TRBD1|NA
TGTGCCAGCAGCTTAGGGGACAGGGGGCGTAGGACCCAGTACTTC
CASSLGDRGRRTQYF
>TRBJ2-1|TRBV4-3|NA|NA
TGCGCCAGCAGCCAAGATGGGGCAGTTTACAATGAGCAGTTCTTC
CASSQDGAVYNEQFF
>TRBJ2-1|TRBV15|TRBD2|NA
TGTGCCACCAGCAGAGCTGGGACTAGCGGGAGGGCCGGGAATGAGCAGTTCTTC
CATSRAGTSGRAGNEQFF
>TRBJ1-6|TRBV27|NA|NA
TGTGCCAGCAGTTCTCCGGGGGATAATTCACCCCTCCACTTT
CASSSPGDNSPLHF
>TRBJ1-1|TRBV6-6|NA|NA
TGTGCCAGCAGTATTACAGGGAGCATGAACACTGAAGCTTTCTTT
CASSITGSMNTEAFF
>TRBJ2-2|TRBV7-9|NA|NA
TGTGCCAGCAGCTCCTACACAGAAACTAACACCGGGGAGCTGTTTTTT
CASSSYTETNTGELFF
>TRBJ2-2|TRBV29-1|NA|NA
TGCAGCGCCAGGGACCGCAACACCGGGGAGCTGTTTTTT
CSARDRNTGELFF
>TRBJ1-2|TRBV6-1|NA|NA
TGTGCCAGCAGTGAAGCGCTTCTAAGAGGTCTGGATGGCTACACCTTC
CASSEALLRGLDGYTF
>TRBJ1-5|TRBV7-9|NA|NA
TGTGCCAGCAGCAATAGCAATCAGCCCCAGCATTTT
CASSNSNQPQHF
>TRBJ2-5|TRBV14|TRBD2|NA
TGTGCCAGCAGCTTCGGACTAGCGGGAATAGAGACCCAGTACTTC
CASSFGLAGIETQYF
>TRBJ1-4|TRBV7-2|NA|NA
TGTGCCAGCAGCTCCCCGGGAGAAAAACTGTTTTTT
CASSSPGEKLFF
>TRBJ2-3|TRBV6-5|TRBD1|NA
TGTGCCAGCAGATCGCAGGGGGCTACAGATACGCAGTATTTT
CASRSQGATDTQYF
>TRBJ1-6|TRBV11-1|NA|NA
TGTGCCAGCAGCCTACGACCGATTAATTCACCCCTCCACTTT
CASSLRPINSPLHF
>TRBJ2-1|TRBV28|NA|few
TGTGCCACCACCCGGGAAACCGGTTACAACAATGAGCAGTTCTTC
CATTRETGYNNEQFF
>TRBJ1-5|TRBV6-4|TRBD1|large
TGTGCCAGCAGTGATGGGACAGGGGGAGGCAATCAGCCCCAGCATTTT
CASSDGTGGGNQPQHF
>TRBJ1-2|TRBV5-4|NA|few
TGTGCCAGCAGCTTCGGGACACTGGGCTACACCTTC
CASSFGTLGYTF
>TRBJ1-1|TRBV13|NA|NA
TGTGCCAGCAGCCCCCAAACTGAAGCTTTCTTT
CASSPQTEAFF
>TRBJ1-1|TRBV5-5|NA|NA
TGTGCCAGCAGCTCGACAGAGGGCCCTGAAGCTTTCTTT
CASSSTEGPEAFF
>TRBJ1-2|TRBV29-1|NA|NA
TGCAGCGTAACCCCAGGAGATAACTATGGCTACACCTTC
CSVTPGDNYGYTF
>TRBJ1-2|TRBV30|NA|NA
TGTGCCTGGAGTCCGACAGATACCTATGGCTACACCTTC
CAWSPTDTYGYTF
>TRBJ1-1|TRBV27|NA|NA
TGTGCCAGCAGTTTTGGGGGATTCGTTGACACTGAAGCTTTCTTT
CASSFGGFVDTEAFF